This T cell receptor beta chain emerged from a study of shared clonotypes between healthy human individuals. Study context: The donor pool was made up of a couple of women and a few men aged 18 to 49. Each donor contributed plates that comprised three CD4 naive, three CD4 memory, two CD8 naive and one CD8 memory.

Trimming left V 5 bases short and J 0 bases short, with 10 bases between. This CDR3 spans 14 amino acids. CDR1 MDHEN and CDR2 SYDVKM come from the germline V gene. The table came from immunoSEQ multiplex PCR; TCRdb's copy has only in-frame clones and leaves some out. The sample consists of over 2 million clones, 95% of them appearing once. Study-level findings and limits: The study found about 5.1% of naive CD4 clonotypes shared across four donors.

Details on this clone: Its antigen is currently unknown.

The sequenced material came from naive CD4+ T cells sorted from blood. Subset here: CD45RA+ positively selected. The rearrangement links TRBV28 to TRBJ1-1; D gene uncertain. The source is a young man in good health. CDR3 sequence (DNA): TGTGCCAGCAGTAGACAACGAATGAACACTGAAGCTTTCTTT. It encodes CASSRQRMNTEAFF.